The rows below give T cell receptor beta chains drawn from one sample of a study of blood T cell repertoires in COVID-19. Assay: immunoSEQ multiplex PCR; the TCRdb copy retains only in-frame clones and omits some. The sample has tens of thousands of clones; about 79% are singletons. Sequenced sample: peripheral blood. The origin of the receptors is a woman aged 55-69 years with acute or convalescent COVID-19. Each CDR3 is given with its conserved first and last residue. Each record gives: V gene, D gene, CDR3 protein. The D gene is left open where the match is weak.

TRBV6-5	TRBD1	CASSYSTQGAGYTF
TRBV9	.	CASSVGYGGGGTDTQYF
TRBV7-8	TRBD2	CASSLRRERWETQYF
TRBV6-5	.	CASSKPGHLTYEQYF
TRBV7-8	TRBD1	CASSGGTGVLNQPQHF
TRBV19	TRBD1	CASSHVGVTGVGYGYTF
TRBV6-1	TRBD1	CASSEITGATGSNQPQHF
TRBV27	TRBD2	CASQLAGGHYEQYF
TRBV14	.	CASSPGIRTDTQYF
TRBV18	.	CASSPRREETQYF
TRBV11-2	.	CASSRSSVGALIVPEAFF
TRBV5-8	.	CASSSDTRLGQFF
TRBV27	.	CASSFGQGKIQPQHF
TRBV27	TRBD2	CASSFRSLAGGTYEQYF
TRBV28	.	CASSLPFRGGSQPQHF
TRBV4-1	.	CASSHPTGSGNTIYF
TRBV12-3/TRBV12-4	.	CASSLAAYEQYF
TRBV5-1	.	CASSYGSANSGNTIYF
TRBV7-6	TRBD1	CASSLDDRGREAFF
TRBV7-9	.	CASSSSGANVYGYTF